This entry concerns a single TCR beta chain. The assay was immunoSEQ multiplex PCR, and TCRdb's table has in-frame clones only and misses some. There are fewer than 65,000 clones in the sample; approximately 85% occur only once, and under 13% lies in the top ten. The sample comes from a study of OX40 agonist ivuxolimab in advanced cancers. About the research overall: The diagnoses of dose-escalation patients were hepatocellular carcinoma, melanoma, renal cell or head and neck cancer. A partial response was reached by three patients: one with hepatocellular carcinoma and two with cutaneous melanoma.

Germline values: CDR1 SGHAT, CDR2 FQNNGV. Trimming shortened V by 5 bases and J by 1 base, and 21 bases separated the two germline ends. CDR3 length: 17 amino acids. The TCR was taken from an adult with an advanced solid tumor such as melanoma, head and neck, liver or kidney cancer. The sequences come from CD4+ or CD8+ T cells sorted from blood, collected in a trial of the OX40 agonist ivuxolimab. This sequence joins TRBV11-2 and TRBJ2-7; D is perhaps TRBD2 (8 bases). CDR3 region: CASSRGGNRGFSYEQYF. The DNA of the CDR3 is TGTGCCAGCAGCCGCGGGGGGAACAGGGGCTTTTCCTACGAGCAGTACTTC.